The 18 T cell receptor beta chains below come from one sample, sequenced in a study of cytomegalovirus exposure and HLA in healthy donors. Assay used: immunoSEQ multiplex PCR; TCRdb lists only in-frame clones, some missing. The top ten clones hold 3.1% of a sample with about 260,000 clones, 80% to 95% of them seen once. Sequenced input: PBMCs. These receptors were collected from a woman under 40 in good health and CMV-seronegative.

The chain combines TRBV27 with TRBJ2-2, with 11 bases identical to TRBD1. The V gene's germline CDR1 is MNHEY and CDR2 SMNVEV (reference sequence). Unmatched junction bases numbered 6, after V lost 8 bases and J lost 7 bases. This CDR3 spans 14 amino acids. The CDR3 here is CASQRDRGVGELFF. The CDR3 DNA is TGTGCCAGCCAACGGGACAGGGGGGTCGGGGAGCTGTTTTTT.

The J gene is TRBJ1-4, the V gene TRBV9; D remains unclear. CDR1 is SGDLS, CDR2 YYNGEE, per germline. The germline V and J ends were trimmed by 2 bases and 2 bases, with 10 bases remaining between them. This CDR3 contains 15 residues. CDR3 region: CASSVSGGTNEKLFF. In DNA form, the CDR3 reads TGTGCCAGCAGCGTCTCCGGCGGGACTAATGAAAAACTGTTTTTT.

The genes are TRBV25-1 and TRBJ2-3, with D uncertain. The CDR3 loop spans 14 amino acids. CDR1 is MGHDK, CDR2 SYGVNS, per germline. Trimming pared 1 base from V and 1 base from J, leaving 6 bases between. CDR3 bases: TGTGCCAGCAGTGAATTTGGGGGCACAGATACGCAGTATTTT. Encoded protein: CASSEFGGTDTQYF.

V gene TRBV28 combines with J gene TRBJ2-5; TRBD1 might be the D (6 bases). The germline V gene has CDR1 MDHEN and CDR2 SYDVKM. The CDR3 spans 13 residues. V was trimmed by 8 bases and J by 3 bases, leaving 13 bases between them. CDR3 sequence reads: CASLRDTKETQYF. The CDR3, as DNA: TGTGCCAGCCTCCGGGACACAAAAGAGACCCAGTACTTC.

The J gene is TRBJ2-3, the V gene TRBV30; 10 positions match TRBD2. This CDR3 contains 15 residues. V dropped 4 bases and J dropped 3; count of bases not matched to a gene: 7. Germline lookup yields CDR1 GTSNPN and CDR2 SVGIG (reference sequence). The DNA of the CDR3 is TGTGCCTGGAAATCCGGGACTAGCGCTACAGATACGCAGTATTTT. As protein: CAWKSGTSATDTQYF.

This chain joins TRBV28 and TRBJ2-3, with TRBD1 matching 8 bases. The CDR3 sequence is 16 residues long. Germline CDR1 and CDR2: MDHEN and SYDVKM. V shed 6 bases, J shed 0 bases, and the junction held 8 bases outside the gene matches. CDR3 sequence (DNA): TGTGCCAGCAGCCCCCCGGGGACAGGCAGCACAGATACGCAGTATTTT. Protein: CASSPPGTGSTDTQYF.

The chain employs TRBV7-2 and TRBJ1-1; D is unclear. Trimming took 1 base from V and 0 from J, leaving 6 bases between them. Looked up from germline, CDR1 is SGHTA and CDR2 is FQGNSA. The CDR3 consists of 14 residues. CDR3 coding DNA: TGTGCCAGCAGCTTAGTTCCGATGAACACTGAAGCTTTCTTT. Residues: CASSLVPMNTEAFF.

DNA of the CDR3: TGTGCCAGCAGCTTGACAGGGTCTGGAAACACCATATATTTT. Translation: CASSLTGSGNTIYF. V usage is TRBV11-1 and J usage is TRBJ1-3, with TRBD1 matching over 7 bases. The CDR3 extends over 14 amino acids. Looked up from germline, CDR1 is SGHAT and CDR2 is FQDESV (reference sequence). Germline trimming cut 3 bases from V and 1 base from J; bases unmatched to any gene: 0. The full variable domain, rest sourced from reference TRBV11-1 and TRBJ1-3, is EAEVAQSPRYKITEKSQAVAFWCDPISGHATLYWYRQILGQGPELLVQFQDESVVDDSQLPKDRFSAERLKGVDSTLKIQPAELGDSAMYLCASSLTGSGNTIYFGEGSWLTVV.

The chain joins TRBV4-1 to TRBJ2-7; 7 nucleotides match TRBD1. Germline V gives CDR1 MGHRA, CDR2 YSYEKL. The CDR3 extends over 13 amino acids. Trimming took 3 bases from V and 4 from J; bases not matched to a gene: 3. The CDR3 nucleotides read TGCGCCAGCAGCCACGGGACAGAGTACGAGCAGTACTTC. Its translation: CASSHGTEYEQYF.

J is TRBJ2-1 and V is TRBV5-1; TRBD2 might be the D (5 bases). The CDR3 runs to 14 residues. Trimming removed 2 bases from V and 4 bases from J, with 10 bases in between. Germline CDR1 and CDR2: SGHRS and YFSETQ. The CDR3 DNA reads as TGCGCCAGCAGCTTCGACGGGGTGTACAATGAGCAGTTCTTC. Translated, it gives CASSFDGVYNEQFF.

The CDR3: CASSYYRGATGELFF. In DNA form, the CDR3 reads TGTGCCAGCAGCTATTACAGGGGGGCCACCGGGGAGCTGTTTTTT. This sequence joins TRBV5-4 and TRBJ2-2; 8 bases agree with TRBD1. The CDR3 sequence is 15 residues long. Germline values: CDR1 SGHNT, CDR2 YYREEE (reference sequence). Unmatched junction bases numbered 5, after V lost 3 bases and J lost 4 bases.

The gene calls are TRBV7-9 and TRBJ1-2, with unresolved D. The CDR3 contains 14 residues. The ends were cut back, 0 bases at V and 6 bases at J, with 11 bases in the middle. Per germline, CDR1 SEHNR and CDR2 FQNEAQ (reference sequence). The CDR3 coding sequence is TGTGCCAGCAGCTTAGCGGCCCTCTATCATGGCTACACCTTC. This gives the protein CASSLAALYHGYTF. Full variable domain (outside the CDR3, taken from reference TRBV7-9 and TRBJ1-2): DTGVSQNPRHKITKRGQNVTFRCDPISEHNRLYWYRQTLGQGPEFLTYFQNEAQLEKSRLLSDRFSAERPKGSFSTLEIQRTEQGDSAMYLCASSLAALYHGYTFGSGTRLTVV.

This chain uses TRBV15 with TRBJ2-7; 7 bases agree with TRBD2. The length of the CDR3 is 16 residues. J lost 4 bases, V lost 5 bases, and 14 bases had no gene match. Germline V gene data show CDR1 as LNHNV and CDR2 as YYDKDF (reference sequence). The DNA of the CDR3 is TGTGCCACCAGCTCGGACCCACTAGCGCTGAGATACGAGCAGTACTTC. Translation: CATSSDPLALRYEQYF.

The V call is TRBV4-2, the J call TRBJ2-3; a possible D gene is TRBD2 (5 bases). The V end was cut by 7 bases, the J end by 1 base, with 12 bases between. The CDR3 consists of 14 residues. CDR1 and CDR2 from the germline V gene are LGHNA and YNFKEQ. Here the CDR3 DNA reads TGTGCCAGCACCAAGACGAGGGGCACAGATACGCAGTATTTT. This sequence encodes CASTKTRGTDTQYF.

This chain connects TRBV27 to TRBJ2-7; 8 positions agree with TRBD2. V was clipped by 2 bases and J by 4 bases; unmatched bases: 4. The CDR3 consists of 14 residues. Germline V CDR1 and CDR2: MNHEY, SMNVEV (reference sequence). Here the CDR3 reads CASSLAAGVYEQYF. CDR3 nucleotides: TGTGCCAGCAGTTTAGCAGCGGGAGTTTACGAGCAGTACTTC.

The sample holds one count of this clone. The chain employs TRBV28 and TRBJ1-4; TRBD1 matches 10 bases. Losses at the gene ends were 4 bases for V and 15 bases for J; bases not matched to a gene: 8. Germline V gene sequence: CDR1 MDHEN, CDR2 SYDVKM. This CDR3 is built from 13 residues. This CDR3 reads CASSSRQGALMFF. The CDR3 bases are TGTGCCAGCAGTTCAAGACAGGGGGCTTTAATGTTTTTT.

The sample holds one count of this clone. The genes are TRBV15 and TRBJ1-3, with D uncertain. Trimming took off 0 bases at V and 3 bases at J, with 15 bases between the two ends. CDR1 and CDR2 from the germline V gene are LNHNV and YYDKDF (reference sequence). The CDR3 spans 17 residues. The CDR3 reads CATSRDQVAGLGNTIYF. CDR3 DNA sequence: TGTGCCACCAGCAGAGATCAGGTAGCAGGCCTTGGAAACACCATATATTTT.

The chain has TRBV6-1 and TRBJ2-3; 8 bases line up with TRBD2. Losses at the gene ends were 7 bases for V and 2 bases for J; bases not matched to a gene: 5. Germline V gene lookup returns CDR1 MNHNS and CDR2 SASEGT. The CDR3 is 14 amino acids. The CDR3 bases are TGTGCCAGCACATTAGCGGGGACCACAGATACGCAGTATTTT. It codes for CASTLAGTTDTQYF.